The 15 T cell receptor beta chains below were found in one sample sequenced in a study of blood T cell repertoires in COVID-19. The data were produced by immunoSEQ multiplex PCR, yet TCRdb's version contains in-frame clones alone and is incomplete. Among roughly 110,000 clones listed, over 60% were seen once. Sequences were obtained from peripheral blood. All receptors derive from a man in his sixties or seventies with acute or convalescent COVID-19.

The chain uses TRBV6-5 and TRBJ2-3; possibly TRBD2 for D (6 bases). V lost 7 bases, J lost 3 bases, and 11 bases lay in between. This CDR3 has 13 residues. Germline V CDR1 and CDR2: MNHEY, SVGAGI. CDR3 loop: CASTRRGTDTQYF. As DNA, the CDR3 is TGTGCCAGCACCCGTCGGGGGACAGATACGCAGTATTTT.

The CDR3 loop is CASSIRGGETQYF. DNA of the CDR3: TGTGCCAGTAGTATAAGGGGGGGAGAGACCCAGTACTTC. The rearrangement uses TRBV19 and TRBJ2-5; tentative D call: TRBD2 (7 bases). The CDR3 length is 13 residues. V shed 2 bases and J shed 4 bases, with 8 bases lying between them. From germline, CDR1 is LNHDA and CDR2 SQIVND (reference sequence).

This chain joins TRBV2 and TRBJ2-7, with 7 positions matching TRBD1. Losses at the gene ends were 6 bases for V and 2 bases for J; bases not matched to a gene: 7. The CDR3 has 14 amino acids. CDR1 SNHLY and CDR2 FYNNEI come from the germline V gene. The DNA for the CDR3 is TGTGCCAGCAGCGCCGGGACAGTGCCCTACGAGCAGTACTTC. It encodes CASSAGTVPYEQYF.

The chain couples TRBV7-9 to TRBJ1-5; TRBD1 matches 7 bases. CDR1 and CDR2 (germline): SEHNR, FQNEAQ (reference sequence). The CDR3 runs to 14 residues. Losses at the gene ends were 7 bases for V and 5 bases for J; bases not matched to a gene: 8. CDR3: CASTDGTGDQPQHF. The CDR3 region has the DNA TGTGCCAGCACCGACGGAACAGGGGATCAGCCCCAGCATTTT.

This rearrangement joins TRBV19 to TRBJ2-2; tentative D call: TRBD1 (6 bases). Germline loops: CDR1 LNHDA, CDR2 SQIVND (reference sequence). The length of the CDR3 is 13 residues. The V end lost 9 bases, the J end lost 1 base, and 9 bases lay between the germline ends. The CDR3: CASPTGNTGELFF. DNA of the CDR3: TGTGCCAGCCCGACAGGGAACACCGGGGAGCTGTTTTTT.

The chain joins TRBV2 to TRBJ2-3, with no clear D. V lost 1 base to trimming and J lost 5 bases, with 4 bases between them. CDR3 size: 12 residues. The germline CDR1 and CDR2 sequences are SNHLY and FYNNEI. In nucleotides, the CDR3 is TGTGCCAGCAGTGAAGACAGAGATACGCAGTATTTT. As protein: CASSEDRDTQYF.

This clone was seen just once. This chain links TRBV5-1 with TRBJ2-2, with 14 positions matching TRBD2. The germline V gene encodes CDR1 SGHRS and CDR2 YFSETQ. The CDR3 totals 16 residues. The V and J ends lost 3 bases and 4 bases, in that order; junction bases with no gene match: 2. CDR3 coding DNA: TGCGCCAGCAGCTCTGGACTAGCGGGGGGCACCGGGGAGCTGTTTTTT. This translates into CASSSGLAGGTGELFF.

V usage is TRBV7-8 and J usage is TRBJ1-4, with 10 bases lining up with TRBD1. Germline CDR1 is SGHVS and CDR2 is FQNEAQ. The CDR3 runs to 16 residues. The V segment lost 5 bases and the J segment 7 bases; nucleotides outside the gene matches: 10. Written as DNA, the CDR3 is TGTGCCAGCAGCCCCCGGGGGACAGGGGCTATTGAAAAACTGTTTTTT. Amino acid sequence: CASSPRGTGAIEKLFF.

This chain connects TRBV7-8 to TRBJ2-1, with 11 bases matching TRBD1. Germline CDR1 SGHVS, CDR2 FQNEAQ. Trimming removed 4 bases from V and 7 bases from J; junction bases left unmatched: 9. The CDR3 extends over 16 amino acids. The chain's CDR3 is CASSYRGQGGSNEQFF. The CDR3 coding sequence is TGTGCCAGCAGCTACAGGGGACAGGGGGGTAGTAATGAGCAGTTCTTC.

Here the CDR3 reads CASSHGGQFADTQYF. DNA for the CDR3: TGTGCCAGCAGCCATGGAGGGCAGTTCGCAGATACGCAGTATTTT. The V gene is TRBV4-2, the J gene TRBJ2-3; D might be TRBD2 (6 bases). Germline assignment: CDR1 LGHNA and CDR2 YNFKEQ. The CDR3 totals 15 residues. Trimming shortened V by 3 bases and J by 4 bases, and 14 bases separated the two germline ends.

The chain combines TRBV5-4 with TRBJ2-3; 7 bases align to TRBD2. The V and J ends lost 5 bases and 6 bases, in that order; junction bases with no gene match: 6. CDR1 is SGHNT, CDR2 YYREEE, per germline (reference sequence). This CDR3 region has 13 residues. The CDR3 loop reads CASRSQGGDTQYF. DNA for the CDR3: TGTGCCAGCAGGTCGCAGGGAGGGGATACGCAGTATTTT.

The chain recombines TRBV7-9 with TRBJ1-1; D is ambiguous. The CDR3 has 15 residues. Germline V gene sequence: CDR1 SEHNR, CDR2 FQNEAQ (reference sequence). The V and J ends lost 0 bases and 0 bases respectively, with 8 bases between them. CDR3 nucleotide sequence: TGTGCCAGCAGCTTAGCGCCTACCCTGAACACTGAAGCTTTCTTT. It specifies CASSLAPTLNTEAFF.

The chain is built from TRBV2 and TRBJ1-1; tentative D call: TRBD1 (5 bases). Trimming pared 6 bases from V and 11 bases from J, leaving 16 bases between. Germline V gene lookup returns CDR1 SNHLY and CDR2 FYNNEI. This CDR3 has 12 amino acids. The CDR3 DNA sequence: TGTGCCAGCAGCGGGACTTACCGGAGGGCTTTCTTT. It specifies CASSGTYRRAFF.

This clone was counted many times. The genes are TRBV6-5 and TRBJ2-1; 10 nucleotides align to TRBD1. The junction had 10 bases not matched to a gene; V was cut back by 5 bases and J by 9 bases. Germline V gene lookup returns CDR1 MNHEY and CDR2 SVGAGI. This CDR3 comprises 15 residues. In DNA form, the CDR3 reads TGTGCCAGCAGTCCCCGGGACAGGGGCTCCGGTGAGCAGTTCTTC. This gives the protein CASSPRDRGSGEQFF.

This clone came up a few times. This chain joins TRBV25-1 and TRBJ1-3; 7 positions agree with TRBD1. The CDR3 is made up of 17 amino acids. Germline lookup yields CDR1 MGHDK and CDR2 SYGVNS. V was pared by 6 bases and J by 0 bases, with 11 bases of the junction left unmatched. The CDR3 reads CASSPEGGSYSGNTIYF. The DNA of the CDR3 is TGTGCCAGCAGCCCTGAAGGGGGCAGTTACTCTGGAAACACCATATATTTT. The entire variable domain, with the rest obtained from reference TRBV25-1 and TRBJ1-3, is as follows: EADIYQTPRYLVIGTGKKITLECSQTMGHDKMYWYQQDPGMELHLIHYSYGVNSTEKGDLSSESTVSRIRTEHFPLTLESARPSHTSQYLCASSPEGGSYSGNTIYFGEGSWLTVV.